This TCR beta chain was identified during a study of blood T cell repertoires in COVID-19. Per the germline V gene, CDR1 is SGHNT and CDR2 is YENEEA. The V gene lost 1 base and the J gene lost 0 bases, with 10 bases spanning the gap. This CDR3 region has 15 residues. Assay used: immunoSEQ multiplex PCR; TCRdb lists only in-frame clones, some missing. Counted here are about 140,000 clones, 75% to 80% occurring once; the ten biggest clones make up around 2.9%. The chain couples TRBV11-3 to TRBJ2-7, with D perhaps matching TRBD1 (6 bases). The TCR was taken from a woman aged 50 to 60 who had recovered from COVID-19. Sequenced input: PBMCs or T cells enriched from blood (not recorded which). The CDR3 DNA reads as TGTGCCAGCAGCTTAGTGGACAGAAACTCCTACGAGCAGTACTTC. Translation: CASSLVDRNSYEQYF.